One and the same sample provided the 29 T cell receptor beta chains below, sequenced in a study of blood T cell repertoires in COVID-19. Only in-frame clones appear in the TCRdb table, and some are missing; sequencing was by immunoSEQ multiplex PCR. In the table there are 150,000 to 200,000 clones, about three quarters of which are singletons. Input material: peripheral blood. All receptors derive from a woman aged 45-65 years with active or convalescent COVID-19.

This clone was counted only a few times. The chain employs TRBV2 and TRBJ2-7, with TRBD2 matching over 9 bases. The germline gives CDR1 SNHLY, CDR2 FYNNEI. Unmatched junction bases numbered 3, after V lost 6 bases and J lost 0 bases. This CDR3 region has 14 residues. CDR3 region: CASSALAGSYEQYF. CDR3 nucleotide sequence: TGTGCCAGCAGCGCACTAGCGGGCTCCTACGAGCAGTACTTC. Variable domain in full (rest from reference TRBV2 and TRBJ2-7): EPEVTQTPSHQVTQMGQEVILRCVPISNHLYFYWYRQILGQKVEFLVSFYNNEISEKSEIFDDQFSVERPDGSNFTLKIRSTKLEDSAMYFCASSALAGSYEQYFGPGTRLTVT.

The rearrangement links TRBV28 to TRBJ2-6, with 12 positions matching TRBD1. Germline CDR1 MDHEN, CDR2 SYDVKM. The CDR3 extends over 17 amino acids. V dropped 7 bases and J dropped 4; count of bases not matched to a gene: 8. CDR3: CASKPGQGALGANVLTF. CDR3 in DNA: TGTGCCAGCAAACCGGGACAGGGGGCGCTCGGGGCCAACGTCCTGACTTTC.

This clone was observed a single time. This chain connects TRBV5-1 to TRBJ1-1; D call uncertain. V was cut by 0 bases and J by 8 bases, with 5 bases left in between. The CDR3 covers 11 residues. Germline CDR1 and CDR2: SGHRS and YFSETQ. CDR3: CASSLGQEAFF. The CDR3 coding sequence is TGCGCCAGCAGCTTGGGGCAGGAAGCTTTCTTT.

V and J are TRBV18 and TRBJ2-1, with 8 bases matching TRBD2. There are 18 residues in the CDR3. Germline-derived CDR1 and CDR2 are KGHSH and LQKENI. With V trimmed by 1 base and J by 0 bases, 8 bases remained unmatched. CDR3: CASSPRLATDSSYNEQFF. DNA for the CDR3: TGTGCCAGCTCACCACGACTAGCGACTGACAGCTCCTACAATGAGCAGTTCTTC.

This chain links TRBV4-3 with TRBJ2-7; no clear D. V dropped 0 bases and J dropped 0 bases, with 6 bases sitting between them. Germline CDR1 LGHNA, CDR2 YSLEER. This CDR3 spans 14 amino acids. The CDR3 region is CASSQDASSYEQYF. The CDR3 nucleotides are TGCGCCAGCAGCCAAGACGCTAGCTCCTACGAGCAGTACTTC.

This clone was counted a single time. V gene TRBV6-2 or TRBV6-3 combines with J gene TRBJ1-4; TRBD1 is a possible D gene (6 bases). CDR3 length equals 16 residues. Germline V gene data show CDR1 as MNHEY and CDR2 as SVGEGT. Trimming removed 2 bases at V and 5 bases at J, with 15 bases between. The CDR3 loop reads CASSYLLGQQNEKLFF. CDR3 DNA: TGTGCCAGCAGTTACCTCCTGGGACAACAAAATGAAAAACTGTTTTTT.

This chain connects TRBV13 to TRBJ1-2, with 9 bases matching TRBD1. The CDR3 has 17 amino acids. V lost 4 bases to trimming and J lost 8 bases; unmatched junction nucleotides: 17. Germline V CDR1 and CDR2: PRHDT, FYEKMQ (reference sequence). The DNA of the CDR3 is TGTGCCAGCAGCTCGACCACCAGCCCACAGGGGGCGCGGGGCTACACCTTC. It yields the protein CASSSTTSPQGARGYTF.

The chain couples TRBV7-3 to TRBJ2-1; possibly TRBD1 for D (5 bases). The CDR3 consists of 15 residues. V was clipped by 5 bases and J by 7 bases, with 18 bases between them. Germline V gives CDR1 SGHTA, CDR2 FQGTGA. CDR3 DNA sequence: TGTGCCAGCAGCCCCGTAGTCCAGGGCTTGAATGAGCAGTTCTTC. Its protein is CASSPVVQGLNEQFF.

This clone was counted a few times. This chain uses TRBV5-5 with TRBJ2-7; TRBD1 agrees at 7 bases. The CDR3 length is 14 residues. Germline assignment: CDR1 SGHKS and CDR2 YYEKEE (reference sequence). Germline trimming cut 3 bases from V and 2 bases from J; bases unmatched to any gene: 5. In DNA form, the CDR3 reads TGTGCCAGCAGCTCGGGACAGCCAGCCTACGAGCAGTACTTC. Amino acids: CASSSGQPAYEQYF. The whole variable domain, remainder taken from reference TRBV5-5 and TRBJ2-7, is DAGVTQSPTHLIKTRGQQVTLRCSPISGHKSVSWYQQVLGQGPQFIFQYYEKEERGRGNFPDRFSARQFPNYSSELNVNALLLGDSALYLCASSSGQPAYEQYFGPGTRLTVT.

This clone was seen a handful of times. The chain's CDR3 is CASSLEGHGYTF. The CDR3 DNA sequence: TGTGCCAGCAGTTTAGAGGGGCATGGCTACACCTTC. This sequence joins TRBV12-3 or TRBV12-4 and TRBJ1-2, with a tentative D call TRBD1 (5 bases). There are 12 residues in the CDR3. V lost 1 base and J 6 bases, leaving 6 bases between the germline ends.

J is TRBJ2-2 and V is TRBV7-9, with D perhaps matching TRBD1 (6 bases). Trimming cost V 7 bases and J 4 bases, with 16 bases left between them. The CDR3 has 15 amino acids. CDR1 and CDR2 from the germline V gene are SEHNR and FQNEAQ (reference sequence). The CDR3 DNA is TGTGCCAGCACCAAAGGGGGAGAGAGCACCGGGGAGCTGTTTTTT. It translates to CASTKGGESTGELFF.

As DNA, the CDR3 is TGCGCCCAGACCCAAGTTCCGGACAGGGAAAATTCACCCCTCCACTTT. Translated: CAQTQVPDRENSPLHF. The V call is TRBV4-1, the J call TRBJ1-6; 8 nucleotides agree with TRBD1. V trimming: 11 bases; J trimming: 7 bases; junction bases outside the gene matches: 16. The CDR3 loop spans 16 amino acids. The germline CDR1 and CDR2 sequences are MGHRA and YSYEKL.

This clone has just one count. This chain links TRBV27 with TRBJ2-1; D gene unclear. The V end lost 6 bases, the J end lost 7 bases, and 7 bases lay between the germline ends. Germline CDR1 is MNHEY and CDR2 is SMNVEV (reference sequence). The CDR3 has 11 residues. CDR3 region: CASSSGNEQFF. CDR3 nucleotides: TGTGCCAGCAGCTCCGGTAATGAGCAGTTCTTC.

The gene calls are TRBV27 and TRBJ2-1; 16 nucleotides agree with TRBD2. The CDR3 sequence is 17 residues long. Trimming took 0 bases from V and 9 from J; bases not matched to a gene: 5. The germline V gene has CDR1 MNHEY and CDR2 SMNVEV (reference sequence). The CDR3 region is CASSLSGLAGGLGEQFF. The CDR3 coding sequence is TGTGCCAGCAGTTTATCGGGACTAGCGGGAGGGCTTGGTGAGCAGTTCTTC.

A single count supports this clone. The chain carries TRBV19 and TRBJ2-7; a weak D match, TRBD1 (6 bases). The germline V and J ends were trimmed by 10 bases and 3 bases, with 10 bases remaining between them. Germline loops: CDR1 LNHDA, CDR2 SQIVND (reference sequence). The CDR3 loop spans 11 amino acids. The DNA of the CDR3 is TGTGCCACTAGCAGGGGCTACGAGCAGTACTTC. This encodes CATSRGYEQYF.

This chain connects TRBV19 to TRBJ2-1; 8 bases are a match to TRBD2. V lost 10 bases, J lost 6 bases, and 11 bases stayed unmatched. CDR3 length: 14 amino acids. Germline CDR1 LNHDA, CDR2 SQIVND (reference sequence). CDR3 coding DNA: TGTGCCACCTCCTTGGCGGGAGGAATCAATGAGCAGTTCTTC. Translated: CATSLAGGINEQFF. The whole variable domain, remainder taken from reference TRBV19 and TRBJ2-1, is DGGITQSPKYLFRKEGQNVTLSCEQNLNHDAMYWYRQDPGQGLRLIYYSQIVNDFQKGDIAEGYSVSREKKESFPLTVTSAQKNPTAFYLCATSLAGGINEQFFGPGTRLTVL.

This chain joins TRBV6-2 or TRBV6-3 and TRBJ2-7; tentatively, D is TRBD2 (5 bases). The CDR3 contains 13 residues. CDR1 and CDR2 from the germline V gene are MNHEY and SVGEGT. With 1 base removed from V and 4 bases from J, the gap between germline ends came to 8 bases. CDR3 protein: CASSYFLAYEQYF. DNA for the CDR3: TGTGCCAGCAGTTACTTCCTAGCATACGAGCAGTACTTC.

In its sample, this clone was seen a few times. The J gene is TRBJ2-3, the V gene TRBV12-3 or TRBV12-4; unclear D gene. The CDR3 loop spans 11 amino acids. V gave up 6 bases and J gave up 2 bases, with 3 bases separating them. CDR3 residues: CASSNTDTQYF. In nucleotides, the CDR3 is TGTGCCAGCAGCAACACAGATACGCAGTATTTT.

This sequence joins TRBV2 and TRBJ2-5; perhaps TRBD2 as D (6 bases). CDR1 and CDR2 (germline): SNHLY, FYNNEI. Trimming took off 7 bases at V and 0 bases at J, with 9 bases between the two ends. CDR3 length: 13 amino acids. CDR3: CASKAGNQETQYF. Written as DNA, the CDR3 is TGTGCCAGCAAGGCGGGGAACCAAGAGACCCAGTACTTC.

The chain carries TRBV7-2 and TRBJ2-2; D remains unclear. Germline V gives CDR1 SGHTA, CDR2 FQGNSA. The CDR3 has 15 amino acids. With 2 bases removed from V and 4 bases from J, the gap between germline ends came to 11 bases. The CDR3 DNA is TGTGCCAGCAGCTTACTCAGGATCGGCACCGGGGAGCTGTTTTTT. Amino acids: CASSLLRIGTGELFF.

This rearrangement joins TRBV15 to TRBJ1-5; TRBD1 matches 7 bases. The CDR3 contains 15 residues. Germline-derived CDR1 and CDR2 are LNHNV and YYDKDF (reference sequence). The ends lost 5 bases at V and 4 bases at J; junction bases unmatched: 8. The CDR3 DNA reads TGTGCCACCAGCTTCACGACAGGGAGGAATCAGCCCCAGCATTTT. Its protein product is CATSFTTGRNQPQHF.

The chain links TRBV5-4 to TRBJ2-7; TRBD1 matches 10 bases. CDR1 and CDR2 from the germline V gene are SGHNT and YYREEE (reference sequence). This CDR3 has 18 residues. V was clipped by 2 bases and J by 2 bases; unmatched bases: 13. This chain's CDR3 is CASSFWTGGRTSAYEQYF. The CDR3 region has the DNA TGTGCCAGCAGCTTCTGGACAGGGGGTCGCACGTCCGCCTACGAGCAGTACTTC.

The chain combines TRBV28 with TRBJ2-7; 14 nucleotides line up with TRBD2. V lost 3 bases and J lost 4; bases outside the gene matches: 2. Looked up from germline, CDR1 is MDHEN and CDR2 is SYDVKM. The CDR3 covers 15 residues. Here the CDR3 reads CASSLGLAGVYEQYF. DNA of the CDR3: TGTGCCAGCAGTTTGGGACTAGCGGGAGTTTACGAGCAGTACTTC.

This clone was seen once. J is TRBJ2-1 and V is TRBV2; 8 bases agree with TRBD1. The V segment lost 6 bases and the J segment 8 bases; nucleotides outside the gene matches: 6. Germline V gene data show CDR1 as SNHLY and CDR2 as FYNNEI. CDR3 length: 13 amino acids. CDR3 sequence (DNA): TGTGCCAGCAGATCGGACAGGGCCGATGAGCAGTTCTTC. It yields the protein CASRSDRADEQFF. Full variable domain (outside the CDR3, taken from reference TRBV2 and TRBJ2-1): EPEVTQTPSHQVTQMGQEVILRCVPISNHLYFYWYRQILGQKVEFLVSFYNNEISEKSEIFDDQFSVERPDGSNFTLKIRSTKLEDSAMYFCASRSDRADEQFFGPGTRLTVL.

The chain carries TRBV18 and TRBJ1-1; D not certain. The V and J ends lost 8 bases and 0 bases respectively, with 7 bases between them. Germline V gene sequence: CDR1 KGHSH, CDR2 LQKENI. This CDR3 comprises 12 residues. The CDR3 DNA sequence: TGTGCCAGCGGGCCGGTGAACACTGAAGCTTTCTTT. It codes for CASGPVNTEAFF.

The rearrangement uses TRBV13 and TRBJ1-1, with D unclear. Germline V CDR1 and CDR2: PRHDT, FYEKMQ (reference sequence). The V end lost 3 bases, the J end lost 1 base, and 9 bases lay between the germline ends. The CDR3 is 14 residues long. CDR3 in DNA: TGTGCCAGCAGCTTCGGAGTATCGAACACTGAAGCTTTCTTT. This gives the protein CASSFGVSNTEAFF.

The V and J genes are TRBV7-2 and TRBJ2-2, with D possibly TRBD2 on 5 matching bases. Germline values: CDR1 SGHTA, CDR2 FQGNSA. Between the trimmed V and J ends, which lost 3 bases and 0 bases, there was a span of 11 bases. This CDR3 has 16 residues. Written as DNA, the CDR3 is TGTGCCAGCAGCTTCGAGGTAGCGTCGAACACCGGGGAGCTGTTTTTT. It specifies CASSFEVASNTGELFF.

The rearrangement links TRBV28 to TRBJ1-5, with 9 bases that match TRBD1. Germline V gene data show CDR1 as MDHEN and CDR2 as SYDVKM. The CDR3 spans 15 residues. V was clipped by 6 bases and J by 4 bases; unmatched bases: 7. The CDR3 region is CASRSGQGGNQPQHF. CDR3 nucleotides: TGTGCCAGCAGATCGGGACAGGGAGGGAATCAGCCCCAGCATTTT.

V is TRBV11-2 and J is TRBJ2-3; 7 nucleotides align to TRBD2. The CDR3 is 16 residues long. Per the germline V gene, CDR1 is SGHAT and CDR2 is FQNNGV. The trim removed 1 base at V and 4 bases at J, leaving 8 bases unmatched. This CDR3 reads CASSLVSSGGSDTQYF. CDR3 nucleotides: TGTGCCAGCAGCTTAGTCTCTTCGGGGGGTTCAGATACGCAGTATTTT.